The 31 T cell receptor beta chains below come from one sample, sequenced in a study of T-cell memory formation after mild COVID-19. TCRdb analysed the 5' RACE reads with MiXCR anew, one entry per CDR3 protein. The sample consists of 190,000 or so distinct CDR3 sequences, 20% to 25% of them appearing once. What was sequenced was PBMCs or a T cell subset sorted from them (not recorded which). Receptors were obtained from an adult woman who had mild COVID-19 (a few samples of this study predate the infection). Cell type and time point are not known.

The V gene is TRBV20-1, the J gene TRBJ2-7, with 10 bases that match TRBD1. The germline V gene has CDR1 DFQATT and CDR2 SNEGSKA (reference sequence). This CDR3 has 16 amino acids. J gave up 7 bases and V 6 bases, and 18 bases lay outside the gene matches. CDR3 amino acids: CSAEEERQGAGWEQYF. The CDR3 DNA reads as TGCAGTGCCGAGGAAGAGAGACAGGGGGCGGGATGGGAGCAGTACTTC.

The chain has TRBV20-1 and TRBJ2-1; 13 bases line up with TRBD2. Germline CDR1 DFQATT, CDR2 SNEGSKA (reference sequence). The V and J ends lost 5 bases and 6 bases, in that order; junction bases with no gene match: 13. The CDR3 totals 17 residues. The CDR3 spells CSADGLAGETGANEQFF. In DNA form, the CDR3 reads TGCAGTGCTGACGGACTAGCGGGAGAGACGGGCGCCAATGAGCAGTTCTTC.

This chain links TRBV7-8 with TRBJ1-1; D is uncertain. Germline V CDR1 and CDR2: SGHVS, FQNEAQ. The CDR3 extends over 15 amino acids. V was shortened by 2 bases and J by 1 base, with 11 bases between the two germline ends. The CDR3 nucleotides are TGTGCCAGCAGCTTACAACGAGGGTGGAACACTGAAGCTTTCTTT. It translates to CASSLQRGWNTEAFF.

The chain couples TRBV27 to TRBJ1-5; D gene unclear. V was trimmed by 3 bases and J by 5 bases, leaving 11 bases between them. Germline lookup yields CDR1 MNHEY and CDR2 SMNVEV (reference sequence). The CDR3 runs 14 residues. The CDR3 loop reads CASSLSGLYQPQHF. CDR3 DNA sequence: TGTGCCAGCAGTTTGTCTGGTTTATATCAGCCCCAGCATTTT.

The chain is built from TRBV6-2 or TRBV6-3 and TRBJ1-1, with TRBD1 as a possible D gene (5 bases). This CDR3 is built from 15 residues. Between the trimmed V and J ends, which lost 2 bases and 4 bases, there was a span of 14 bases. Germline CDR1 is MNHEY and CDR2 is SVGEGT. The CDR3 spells CASSYGFEGPTEAFF. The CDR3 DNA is TGTGCCAGCAGTTACGGCTTCGAGGGGCCCACTGAAGCTTTCTTT.

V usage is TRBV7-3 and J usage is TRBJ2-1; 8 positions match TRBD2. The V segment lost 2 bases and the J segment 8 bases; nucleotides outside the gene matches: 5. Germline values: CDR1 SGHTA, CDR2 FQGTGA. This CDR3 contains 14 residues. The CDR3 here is CASSLAGGWDEQFF. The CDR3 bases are TGTGCCAGCAGCTTAGCGGGAGGCTGGGATGAGCAGTTCTTC.

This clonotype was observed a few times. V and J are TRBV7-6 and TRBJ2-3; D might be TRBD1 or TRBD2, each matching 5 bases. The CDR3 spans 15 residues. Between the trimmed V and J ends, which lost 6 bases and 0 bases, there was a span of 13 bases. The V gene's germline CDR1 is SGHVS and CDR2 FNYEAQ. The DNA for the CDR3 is TGTGCCAGCAGACGGGACCCTGATAGCACAGATACGCAGTATTTT. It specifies CASRRDPDSTDTQYF. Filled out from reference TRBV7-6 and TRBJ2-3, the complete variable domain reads GAGVSQSPRYKVTKRGQDVALRCDPISGHVSLYWYRQALGQGPEFLTYFNYEAQQDKSGLPNDRFSAERPEGSISTLTIQRTEQRDSAMYRCASRRDPDSTDTQYFGPGTRLTVL.

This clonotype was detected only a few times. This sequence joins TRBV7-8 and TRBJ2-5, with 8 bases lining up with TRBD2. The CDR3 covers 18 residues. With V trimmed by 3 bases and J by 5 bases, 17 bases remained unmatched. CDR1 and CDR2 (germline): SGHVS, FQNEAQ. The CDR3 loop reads CASSFPRTSSKGRETQYF. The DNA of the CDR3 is TGTGCCAGCAGCTTCCCCCGGACTAGCTCAAAAGGGCGGGAGACCCAGTACTTC.

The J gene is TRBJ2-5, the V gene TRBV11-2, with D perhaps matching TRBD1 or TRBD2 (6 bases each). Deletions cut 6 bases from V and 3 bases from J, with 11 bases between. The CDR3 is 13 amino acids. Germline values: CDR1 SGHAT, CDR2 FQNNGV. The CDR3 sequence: CASREGVEETQYF. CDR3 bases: TGTGCCAGCAGGGAGGGGGTCGAAGAGACCCAGTACTTC. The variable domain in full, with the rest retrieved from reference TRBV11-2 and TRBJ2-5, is EAGVAQSPRYKIIEKRQSVAFWCNPISGHATLYWYQQILGQGPKLLIQFQNNGVVDDSQLPKDRFSAERLKGVDSTLKIQPAKLEDSAVYLCASREGVEETQYFGPGTRLLVL.

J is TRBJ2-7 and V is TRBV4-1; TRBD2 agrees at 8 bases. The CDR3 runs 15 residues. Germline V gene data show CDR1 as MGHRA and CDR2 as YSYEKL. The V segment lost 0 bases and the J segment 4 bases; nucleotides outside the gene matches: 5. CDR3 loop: CASSQDTGGKYEQYF. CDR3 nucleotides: TGCGCCAGCAGCCAAGATACGGGGGGGAAGTACGAGCAGTACTTC.

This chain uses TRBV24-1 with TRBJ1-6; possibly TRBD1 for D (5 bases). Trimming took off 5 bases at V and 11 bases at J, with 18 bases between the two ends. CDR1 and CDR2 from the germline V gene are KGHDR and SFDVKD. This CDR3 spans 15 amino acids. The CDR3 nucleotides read TGTGCCACCAGTGGACGAGACAGCTCCTTTGCACCCCTCCACTTT. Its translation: CATSGRDSSFAPLHF.

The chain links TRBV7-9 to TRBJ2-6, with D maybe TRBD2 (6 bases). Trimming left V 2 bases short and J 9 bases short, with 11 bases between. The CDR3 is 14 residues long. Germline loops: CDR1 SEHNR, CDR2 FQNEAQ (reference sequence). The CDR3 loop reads CASSLLGGGNVLTF. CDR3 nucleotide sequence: TGTGCCAGCAGCTTACTCGGGGGAGGCAACGTCCTGACTTTC.

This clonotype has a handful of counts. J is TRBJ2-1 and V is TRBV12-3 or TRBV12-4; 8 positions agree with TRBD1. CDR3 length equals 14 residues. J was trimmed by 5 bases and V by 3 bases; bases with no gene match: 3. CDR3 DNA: TGTGCCAGCAGTTTGGGGACAGGAAACAATGAGCAGTTCTTC. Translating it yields CASSLGTGNNEQFF.

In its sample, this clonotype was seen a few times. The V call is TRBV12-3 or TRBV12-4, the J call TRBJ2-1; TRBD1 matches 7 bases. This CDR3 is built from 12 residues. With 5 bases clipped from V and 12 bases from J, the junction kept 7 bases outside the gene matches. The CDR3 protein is CASSPLGGRQFF. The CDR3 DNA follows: TGTGCCAGCAGTCCACTAGGGGGCCGGCAGTTCTTC.

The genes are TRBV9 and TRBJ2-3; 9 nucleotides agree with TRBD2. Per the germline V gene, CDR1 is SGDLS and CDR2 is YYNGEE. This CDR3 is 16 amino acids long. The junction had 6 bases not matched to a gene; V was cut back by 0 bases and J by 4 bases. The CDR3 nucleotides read TGTGCCAGCAGCGTAGCTAGCGGGATTGCTCCAGATACGCAGTATTTT. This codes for CASSVASGIAPDTQYF.

CDR3 DNA sequence: TGTGCCAGCAGCCGACCCGACATCAACGAGCAGTACTTC. It encodes CASSRPDINEQYF. The chain joins TRBV7-9 to TRBJ2-7, with unresolved D. Germline V gene data show CDR1 as SEHNR and CDR2 as FQNEAQ (reference sequence). The length of the CDR3 is 13 residues. Trimming removed 5 bases from V and 5 bases from J, with 13 bases in between.

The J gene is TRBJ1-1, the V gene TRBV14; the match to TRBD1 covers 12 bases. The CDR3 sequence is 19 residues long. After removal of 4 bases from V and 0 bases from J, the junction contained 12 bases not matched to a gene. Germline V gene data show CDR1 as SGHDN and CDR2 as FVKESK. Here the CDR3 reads CASSPLPGQGAGMNTEAFF. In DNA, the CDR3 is TGTGCCAGCAGCCCCCTCCCGGGACAGGGGGCCGGAATGAACACTGAAGCTTTCTTT.

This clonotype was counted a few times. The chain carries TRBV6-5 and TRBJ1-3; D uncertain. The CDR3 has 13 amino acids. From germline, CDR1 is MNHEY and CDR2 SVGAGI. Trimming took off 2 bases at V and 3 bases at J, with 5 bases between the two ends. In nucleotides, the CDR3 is TGTGCCAGCAGTTACGGAATTGGAAACACCATATATTTT. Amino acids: CASSYGIGNTIYF.

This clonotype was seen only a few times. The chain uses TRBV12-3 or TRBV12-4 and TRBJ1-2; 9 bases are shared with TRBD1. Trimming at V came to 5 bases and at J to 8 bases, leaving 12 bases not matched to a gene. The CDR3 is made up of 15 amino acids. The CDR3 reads CASSPGQGPPQGYTF. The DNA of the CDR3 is TGTGCCAGCAGTCCGGGACAGGGCCCCCCCCAGGGCTACACCTTC.

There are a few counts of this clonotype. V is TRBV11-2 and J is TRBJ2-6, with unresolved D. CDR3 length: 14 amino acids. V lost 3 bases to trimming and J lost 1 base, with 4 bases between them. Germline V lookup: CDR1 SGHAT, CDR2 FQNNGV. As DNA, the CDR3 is TGTGCCAGCAGCTTGTATTCTGGGGCCAACGTCCTGACTTTC. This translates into CASSLYSGANVLTF. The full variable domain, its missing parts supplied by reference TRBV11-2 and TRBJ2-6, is EAGVAQSPRYKIIEKRQSVAFWCNPISGHATLYWYQQILGQGPKLLIQFQNNGVVDDSQLPKDRFSAERLKGVDSTLKIQPAKLEDSAVYLCASSLYSGANVLTFGAGSRLTVL.

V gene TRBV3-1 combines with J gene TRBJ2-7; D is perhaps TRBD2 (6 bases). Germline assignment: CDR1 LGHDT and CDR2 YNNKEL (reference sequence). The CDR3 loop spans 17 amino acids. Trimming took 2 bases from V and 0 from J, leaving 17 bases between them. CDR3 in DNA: TGTGCCAGCAGCCAACTGCGGGGACTCCTTAGCTCCTACGAGCAGTACTTC. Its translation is CASSQLRGLLSSYEQYF.

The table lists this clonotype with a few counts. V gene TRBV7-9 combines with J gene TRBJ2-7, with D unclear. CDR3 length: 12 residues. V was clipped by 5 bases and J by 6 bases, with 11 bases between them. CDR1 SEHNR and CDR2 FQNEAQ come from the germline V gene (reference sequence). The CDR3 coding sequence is TGTGCCAGCAGCCGGTTGGGATTCGAGCAGTACTTC. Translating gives CASSRLGFEQYF.

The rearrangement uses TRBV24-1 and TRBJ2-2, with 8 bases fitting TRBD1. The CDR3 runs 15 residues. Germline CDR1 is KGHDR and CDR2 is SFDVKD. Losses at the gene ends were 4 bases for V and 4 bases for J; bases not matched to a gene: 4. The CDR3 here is CATSDLDRATGELFF. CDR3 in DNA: TGTGCCACCAGTGACCTGGACAGGGCCACCGGGGAGCTGTTTTTT.

The CDR3 DNA sequence: TGCGCCAGCAGCCAAGCCCTAGCGGGGGGAGTACAAGAGACCCAGTACTTC. Amino acids: CASSQALAGGVQETQYF. The rearrangement uses TRBV4-1 and TRBJ2-5; 11 nucleotides line up with TRBD2. CDR3 length equals 17 residues. V was pared by 1 base and J by 2 bases, with 6 bases of the junction left unmatched. Germline V gene lookup returns CDR1 MGHRA and CDR2 YSYEKL.

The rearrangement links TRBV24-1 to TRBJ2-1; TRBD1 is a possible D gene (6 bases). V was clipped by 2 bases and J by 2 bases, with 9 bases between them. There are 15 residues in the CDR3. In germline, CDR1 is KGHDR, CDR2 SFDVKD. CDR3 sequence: CATSDSDRTYNEQFF. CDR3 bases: TGTGCCACCAGTGATTCTGACAGGACCTACAATGAGCAGTTCTTC.

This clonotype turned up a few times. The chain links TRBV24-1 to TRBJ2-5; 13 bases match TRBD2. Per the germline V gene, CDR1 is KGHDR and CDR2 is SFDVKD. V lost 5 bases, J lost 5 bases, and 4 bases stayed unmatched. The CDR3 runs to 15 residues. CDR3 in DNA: TGTGCCACCAGTGCATGGACTAGCGGGAGCGAGACCCAGTACTTC. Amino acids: CATSAWTSGSETQYF.

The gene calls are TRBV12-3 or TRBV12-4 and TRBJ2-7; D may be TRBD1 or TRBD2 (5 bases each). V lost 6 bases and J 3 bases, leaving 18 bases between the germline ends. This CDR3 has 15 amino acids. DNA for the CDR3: TGTGCCAGCAGCGCCCCAGGGACCGAGGGCTACGAGCAGTACTTC. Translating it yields CASSAPGTEGYEQYF.

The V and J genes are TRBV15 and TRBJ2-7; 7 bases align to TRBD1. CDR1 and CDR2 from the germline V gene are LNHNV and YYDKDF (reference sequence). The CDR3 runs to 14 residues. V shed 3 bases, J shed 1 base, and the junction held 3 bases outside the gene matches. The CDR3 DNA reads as TGTGCCACCAGCAGCAGGGACAGTTCCTACGAGCAGTACTTC. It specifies CATSSRDSSYEQYF.

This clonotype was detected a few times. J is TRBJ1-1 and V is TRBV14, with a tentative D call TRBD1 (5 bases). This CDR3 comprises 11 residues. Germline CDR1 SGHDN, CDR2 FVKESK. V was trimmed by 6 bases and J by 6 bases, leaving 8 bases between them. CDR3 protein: CASSWGSEAFF. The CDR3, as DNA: TGTGCCAGCAGTTGGGGCTCTGAAGCTTTCTTT.

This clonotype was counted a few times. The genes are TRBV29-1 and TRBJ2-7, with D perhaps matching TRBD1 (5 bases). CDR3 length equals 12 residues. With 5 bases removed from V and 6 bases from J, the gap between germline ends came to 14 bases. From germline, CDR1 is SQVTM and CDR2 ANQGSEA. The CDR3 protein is CSVQSGYGEQYF. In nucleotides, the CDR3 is TGCAGCGTTCAGTCAGGGTACGGCGAGCAGTACTTC.

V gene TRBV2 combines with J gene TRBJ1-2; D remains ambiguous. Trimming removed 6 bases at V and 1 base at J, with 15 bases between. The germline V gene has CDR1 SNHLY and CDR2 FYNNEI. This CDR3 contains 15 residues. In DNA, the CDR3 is TGTGCCAGCAGCGATGACCAGGAACTTAACTATGGCTACACCTTC. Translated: CASSDDQELNYGYTF.